This entry describes one T cell receptor (beta chain). Patients were excluded for uncontrolled infection, other autoimmune disease, pregnancy or lactation. The authors took PBMCs from roughly 9.3 ml fresh peripheral blood. Amplified TCR beta CDR3 regions came from RNA transcripts. The HTBI primer set served for first-round RT-PCR of the TCR CDR3. In TCRdb, the multiplex PCR reads were re-called with MiXCR into one record per CDR3 protein. This repertoire shows fewer than 700,000 distinct CDR3 sequences, 15% to 20% found once; its top ten account for less than 4.5%. The source of the sample is a study of T cells in Graves' hyperthyroidism and ophthalmopathy. In germline, CDR1 is SEHNR, CDR2 FQNEAQ (reference sequence). The V and J ends lost 1 base and 5 bases respectively, with 9 bases between them. This CDR3 is 14 amino acids long.

The chain couples TRBV7-9 to TRBJ2-1; D unclear. The specimen was blood. The TCR originated in a woman aged 25 to 39 with Graves' hyperthyroidism. The DNA of the CDR3 is TGTGCCAGCAGCTTAGAAGGGTTGGACAATGAGCAGTTCTTC. Protein product: CASSLEGLDNEQFF.